The 32 T cell receptor beta chains in this list originate from one sample, sequenced in a study of T cells in Graves' hyperthyroidism and ophthalmopathy. Amplified TCR beta CDR3 regions came from RNA transcripts. In the first-round RT-PCR of the TCR CDR3, the HTBI primer set was used. TCRdb re-analysed the multiplex PCR reads in MiXCR, keeping a single row per CDR3 protein. The table includes approximately 400,000 distinct CDR3 sequences, roughly 13% detected once. Sequenced input: blood. The source of these receptors is a young man with Graves' hyperthyroidism that later progressed to Graves' ophthalmopathy.

CDR3 amino acids: CASSVGGGDNQPQHF. DNA for the CDR3: TGTGCCAGCAGCGTAGGAGGGGGCGACAATCAGCCCCAGCATTTT. The V call is TRBV9, the J call TRBJ1-5, with 7 bases fitting TRBD1. CDR3 length: 15 residues. V gave up 0 bases and J gave up 3 bases; unmatched junction bases: 3. CDR1 and CDR2 from the germline V gene are SGDLS and YYNGEE.

This clonotype has just a few counts. V is TRBV5-1 and J is TRBJ1-1; 11 bases line up with TRBD1. V shed 4 bases, J shed 5 bases, and the junction held 7 bases outside the gene matches. The length of the CDR3 is 15 residues. CDR1 SGHRS and CDR2 YFSETQ come from the germline V gene. The CDR3 here is CASSLPGQGETEAFF. As DNA, the CDR3 is TGCGCCAGCAGCCTACCGGGACAGGGGGAGACTGAAGCTTTCTTT.

In this sample, this clonotype turned up many times. The genes are TRBV6-1 and TRBJ1-2, with D possibly matching TRBD1 (5 bases). Germline CDR1 reads MNHNS; CDR2 reads SASEGT. The CDR3 covers 15 residues. Trimming shortened V by 0 bases and J by 4 bases, and 12 bases separated the two germline ends. The CDR3 DNA sequence: TGTGCCAGCAGTGAAGCATCGGGGGATCTCTATGGCTACACCTTC. Residues: CASSEASGDLYGYTF.

This chain connects TRBV4-1 to TRBJ2-3; D is ambiguous. V was shortened by 2 bases and J by 4 bases, with 10 bases between the two germline ends. CDR1 MGHRA and CDR2 YSYEKL come from the germline V gene. This CDR3 region has 14 residues. The CDR3 reads CASSQTSGPDTQYF. The CDR3 nucleotides read TGCGCCAGCAGCCAAACCAGTGGCCCAGATACGCAGTATTTT.

This clonotype showed up many times. This chain joins TRBV27 and TRBJ2-7, with 9 bases lining up with TRBD2. Germline CDR1 MNHEY, CDR2 SMNVEV (reference sequence). V lost 5 bases to trimming and J lost 7 bases; unmatched junction nucleotides: 15. The CDR3 is 16 amino acids. DNA for the CDR3: TGTGCCAGCAGTGTGGGGTCGGGCGGGGGGGCGCGGGAGCAGTACTTC. Encoded protein: CASSVGSGGGAREQYF.

CDR3 nucleotide sequence: TGTGCCAGCAGAGACGGACAGGAGCAGTACTTC. This codes for CASRDGQEQYF. This sequence joins TRBV6-1 and TRBJ2-7, with D possibly TRBD1 on 6 matching bases. Germline V gene sequence: CDR1 MNHNS, CDR2 SASEGT. V was trimmed by 6 bases and J by 7 bases, leaving 10 bases between them. This CDR3 spans 11 amino acids.

In regard to this clonotype: A much more abundant neighbour one base away suggests this may be a read error. This chain links TRBV7-3 with TRBJ1-1; the D is unclear. Trimming took off 1 base at V and 3 bases at J, with 6 bases between the two ends. Germline V gene lookup returns CDR1 SGHTA and CDR2 FQGTGA. The CDR3 is made up of 13 amino acids. The CDR3 bases are TGTGCCAGCAGCTTAAGATGGGACACTGAAGCTTTCTTT. It encodes CASSLRWDTEAFF.

The rearrangement joins TRBV10-2 to TRBJ2-2; TRBD2 agrees at 11 bases. The V gene's germline CDR1 is WSHSY and CDR2 SAAADI. This CDR3 is 14 amino acids long. V shed 6 bases, J shed 7 bases, and the junction held 4 bases outside the gene matches. The CDR3 here is CASRTSGDVGELFF. CDR3 nucleotides: TGCGCCAGCAGGACTAGCGGGGACGTCGGGGAGCTGTTTTTT.

Only a few counts were recorded for this clonotype. CDR3 nucleotide sequence: TGTGCCAGCAGTGAAGGGACAGGGCCGGGCACTGAAGCTTTCTTT. Amino acid sequence: CASSEGTGPGTEAFF. The chain combines TRBV6-1 with TRBJ1-1, with 8 bases identical to TRBD1. This CDR3 region has 15 residues. CDR1 is MNHNS, CDR2 SASEGT, per germline. Trimming at V came to 1 base and at J to 4 bases, leaving 5 bases not matched to a gene.

The J gene is TRBJ2-7, the V gene TRBV18; D call uncertain. Germline CDR1 KGHSH, CDR2 LQKENI. This CDR3 has 15 amino acids. Deletions cut 0 bases from V and 3 bases from J, with 12 bases between. The CDR3 spells CASSPPGRSYYEQYF. The CDR3, as DNA: TGTGCCAGCTCACCACCGGGCAGGTCTTACTACGAGCAGTACTTC. Full variable domain (remainder filled in from reference TRBV18 and TRBJ2-7): NAGVMQNPRHLVRRRGQEARLRCSPMKGHSHVYWYRQLPEEGLKFMVYLQKENIIDESGMPKERFSAEFPKEGPSILRIQQVVRGDSAAYFCASSPPGRSYYEQYFGPGTRLTVT.

This clonotype was counted ten times or more. The gene calls are TRBV6-6 and TRBJ2-5; 7 bases line up with TRBD1. The CDR3 runs to 18 residues. With 2 bases clipped from V and 6 bases from J, the junction kept 18 bases outside the gene matches. Germline V CDR1 and CDR2: MNHNY, SVGAGI (reference sequence). CDR3 residues: CASSYPNNPTGNGQTQYF. As DNA, the CDR3 is TGTGCCAGCAGTTACCCCAATAATCCGACAGGGAATGGGCAGACCCAGTACTTC.

There are a few counts of this clonotype. This may come from a read error, since a much larger clone is one base off. The rearrangement uses TRBV7-9 and TRBJ2-5; D ambiguous. Between the trimmed V and J ends, which lost 6 bases and 3 bases, there was a span of 5 bases. The CDR3 length is 11 residues. CDR1 is SEHNR, CDR2 FQNEAQ, per germline (reference sequence). For the CDR3, the DNA is TGTGCCAGCAGGGAAGAAGAGACCCAGTACTTC. The encoded protein is CASREEETQYF.

CDR3 region: CASSSTRGTSSYGTDTQYF. CDR3 nucleotide sequence: TGCGCCAGCAGCTCAACCCGGGGGACTAGCAGCTACGGCACAGATACGCAGTATTTT. The V gene is TRBV5-1, the J gene TRBJ2-3; 9 bases align to TRBD2. CDR1 SGHRS and CDR2 YFSETQ come from the germline V gene. Trimming cost V 3 bases and J 1 base; bases outside gene matches: 15. CDR3 size: 19 residues.

This clonotype was counted many times. The rearrangement joins TRBV11-2 to TRBJ1-4; TRBD1 matches 9 bases. V was pared by 11 bases and J by 5 bases, with 18 bases of the junction left unmatched. CDR3 length: 17 amino acids. CDR1 is SGHAT and CDR2 is FQNNGV in the germline V gene. CDR3 DNA sequence: TGTGCCCCAAAGTCCCGGGACAGGGATCGGGCGAATGAAAAACTGTTTTTT. This sequence encodes CAPKSRDRDRANEKLFF. The full variable domain, completed using reference TRBV11-2 and TRBJ1-4, is EAGVAQSPRYKIIEKRQSVAFWCNPISGHATLYWYQQILGQGPKLLIQFQNNGVVDDSQLPKDRFSAERLKGVDSTLKIQPAKLEDSAVYLCAPKSRDRDRANEKLFFGSGTQLSVL.

This clonotype was found many times. This sequence joins TRBV3-1 and TRBJ2-3; D not certain. Trimming removed 4 bases at V and 1 base at J, with 12 bases between. Germline CDR1 is LGHDT and CDR2 is YNNKEL (reference sequence). There are 15 residues in the CDR3. DNA of the CDR3: TGTGCCAGCAGCCCCATACCCGGCTGCACAGATACGCAGTATTTT. Translation gives CASSPIPGCTDTQYF.

As regards this clonotype: Just one base apart from a much larger clone, this may be a read error. This sequence joins TRBV10-3 and TRBJ1-5; no firm D call. The CDR3 spans 12 residues. CDR1 ENHRY and CDR2 SYGVKD come from the germline V gene. CDR3 sequence: CGIGEGSQPQHF. The CDR3 DNA is TGTGGCATCGGTGAGGGTTCTCAGCCCCAGCATTTT.

This clonotype was counted between two and nine times. The chain links TRBV9 to TRBJ1-4; 8 nucleotides line up with TRBD1. The junction had 7 bases not matched to a gene; V was cut back by 3 bases and J by 6 bases. CDR3 length: 15 residues. Germline CDR1 reads SGDLS; CDR2 reads YYNGEE. CDR3 loop: CASSATGAKYEKLFF. The CDR3, as DNA: TGTGCCAGCAGCGCGACAGGGGCAAAGTATGAAAAACTGTTTTTT.

This clonotype was counted at least ten times. The V call is TRBV6-1, the J call TRBJ1-1, with 9 bases aligning to TRBD1. This CDR3 is 13 amino acids long. With V trimmed by 8 bases and J by 4 bases, 5 bases remained unmatched. Looked up from germline, CDR1 is MNHNS and CDR2 is SASEGT. In DNA form, the CDR3 reads TGTGCCAGCGGCACAGGGGGCGTCACTGAAGCTTTCTTT. Translating it yields CASGTGGVTEAFF.

This clonotype was found many times. The genes are TRBV11-3 and TRBJ2-2, with D unresolved. The germline V and J ends were trimmed by 10 bases and 0 bases, with 9 bases remaining between them. Germline loops: CDR1 SGHNT, CDR2 YENEEA. This CDR3 spans 13 amino acids. The CDR3 DNA is TGTGCCATAGGACGGCCGAACACCGGGGAGCTGTTTTTT. Translation gives CAIGRPNTGELFF.

This clonotype was seen a handful of times. The chain has TRBV5-4 and TRBJ2-7; 8 bases are a match to TRBD2. V was pared by 4 bases and J by 3 bases, with 9 bases of the junction left unmatched. Germline V CDR1 and CDR2: SGHNT, YYREEE (reference sequence). This CDR3 region has 15 residues. DNA for the CDR3: TGTGCCAGCAGCCCGACGGGAGGGGAATACTACGAGCAGTACTTC. It encodes CASSPTGGEYYEQYF.

This clonotype was detected many times. This chain joins TRBV2 and TRBJ2-1, with D possibly TRBD1 on 6 matching bases. The V and J ends lost 6 bases and 7 bases respectively, with 13 bases between them. The CDR3 spans 13 residues. Looked up from germline, CDR1 is SNHLY and CDR2 is FYNNEI. The CDR3 sequence is CASRLTGRNEQFF. In DNA, the CDR3 is TGTGCCAGCAGACTAACAGGGCGGAATGAGCAGTTCTTC.

Many counts were recorded for this clonotype. The chain is built from TRBV6-1 and TRBJ2-7; TRBD2 might be the D (7 bases). Germline V gene data show CDR1 as MNHNS and CDR2 as SASEGT. The V gene lost 7 bases and the J gene lost 0 bases, with 16 bases spanning the gap. The CDR3 contains 15 residues. The CDR3 coding sequence is TGTGCCAGCATGAGGGGAGGGGGGAGCTCCTACGAGCAGTACTTC. Its protein is CASMRGGGSSYEQYF.

This clonotype has a count of ten or more. The chain joins TRBV7-9 to TRBJ1-1, with 7 bases aligning to TRBD1. The length of the CDR3 is 16 residues. V lost 1 base to trimming and J lost 4 bases; unmatched junction nucleotides: 9. Germline V gives CDR1 SEHNR, CDR2 FQNEAQ (reference sequence). The CDR3 reads CASSLGQGGFGTEAFF. The CDR3 region has the DNA TGTGCCAGCAGCTTAGGACAGGGTGGGTTCGGCACTGAAGCTTTCTTT. Variable domain in full (rest from reference TRBV7-9 and TRBJ1-1): DTGVSQNPRHKITKRGQNVTFRCDPISEHNRLYWYRQTLGQGPEFLTYFQNEAQLEKSRLLSDRFSAERPKGSFSTLEIQRTEQGDSAMYLCASSLGQGGFGTEAFFGQGTRLTVV.

The chain combines TRBV18 with TRBJ2-6; 7 bases fit TRBD1. The germline V gene has CDR1 KGHSH and CDR2 LQKENI. This CDR3 contains 16 residues. The junction had 3 bases not matched to a gene; V was cut back by 3 bases and J by 1 base. The CDR3 here is CASSPTTGSGANVLTF. The CDR3 DNA reads as TGTGCCAGCTCACCCACGACAGGGTCTGGGGCCAACGTCCTGACTTTC.

J is TRBJ1-6 and V is TRBV6-1; D gene ambiguous. The CDR3 extends over 14 amino acids. V was cut by 7 bases and J by 8 bases, with 15 bases left in between. The germline V gene encodes CDR1 MNHNS and CDR2 SASEGT. In nucleotides, the CDR3 is TGTGCCAGCAATTCCATCAAAGGATATTCACCCCTCCACTTT. As protein: CASNSIKGYSPLHF.

This clonotype appeared many times. This chain uses TRBV18 with TRBJ1-1; 11 positions agree with TRBD1. Germline V gene data show CDR1 as KGHSH and CDR2 as LQKENI. This CDR3 is 16 amino acids long. J lost 4 bases, V lost 2 bases, and 6 bases had no gene match. CDR3 sequence (DNA): TGTGCCAGCTCACCAGGACAGGGGGCGGGATCCACTGAAGCTTTCTTT. This gives the protein CASSPGQGAGSTEAFF.

J is TRBJ2-2 and V is TRBV9, with 11 nucleotides matching TRBD2. J gave up 0 bases and V 2 bases, and 0 bases lay outside the gene matches. Germline lookup yields CDR1 SGDLS and CDR2 YYNGEE. CDR3 length: 16 residues. CDR3 nucleotides: TGTGCCAGCAGCGTGGGACTAGCGGCGAACACCGGGGAGCTGTTTTTT. As protein: CASSVGLAANTGELFF.

In this sample, this clonotype turned up many times. V is TRBV29-1 and J is TRBJ1-2; TRBD1 might be the D (5 bases). Germline V gene sequence: CDR1 SQVTM, CDR2 ANQGSEA. The CDR3 is 13 amino acids. Trimming removed 4 bases at V and 8 bases at J, with 17 bases between. The DNA for the CDR3 is TGCAGCGTTGGTAGGGGCACAGGAGTAGGCTACACCTTC. Translation: CSVGRGTGVGYTF.

This clonotype was recorded many times. The chain couples TRBV7-9 to TRBJ1-4, with D possibly TRBD1 on 5 matching bases. The CDR3 sequence is 15 residues long. Between the trimmed V and J ends, which lost 0 bases and 8 bases, there was a span of 13 bases. Germline CDR1 is SEHNR and CDR2 is FQNEAQ (reference sequence). The CDR3 nucleotides read TGTGCCAGCAGCTTAGCAATCGGACATCCCGAAAAACTGTTTTTT. Its protein product is CASSLAIGHPEKLFF.

This clonotype was recorded at least ten times. This chain links TRBV28 with TRBJ1-6, with unresolved D. V was clipped by 3 bases and J by 5 bases, with 5 bases between them. From germline, CDR1 is MDHEN and CDR2 SYDVKM. The CDR3 is made up of 13 amino acids. The CDR3 coding sequence is TGTGCCAGCAGTTTCAGTCATAATTCACCCCTCCACTTT. This translates into CASSFSHNSPLHF.

The rearrangement links TRBV20-1 to TRBJ1-1; 7 bases match TRBD1. The germline V gene has CDR1 DFQATT and CDR2 SNEGSKA (reference sequence). CDR3 length: 15 residues. V lost 5 bases and J lost 2; bases outside the gene matches: 11. The CDR3 DNA is TGCAGTGCTCGGGACAGCACGAAGGGAAACACTGAAGCTTTCTTT. This sequence encodes CSARDSTKGNTEAFF.

This clonotype was seen at least ten times. The CDR3 is CASRPLGRLYGYTF. CDR3 DNA sequence: TGTGCCAGCAGACCGCTCGGCCGCCTCTATGGCTACACCTTC. V is TRBV11-2 and J is TRBJ1-2, with D uncertain. Germline V gene lookup returns CDR1 SGHAT and CDR2 FQNNGV. Trimming shortened V by 6 bases and J by 4 bases, and 15 bases separated the two germline ends. The CDR3 contains 14 residues.